Below, one T cell receptor (beta chain) is given with its context. Its matching antigen is unknown. Trimming at V came to 4 bases and at J to 5 bases, leaving 12 bases not matched to a gene. Germline CDR1 and CDR2: SQVTM and ANQGSEA. The CDR3 runs 15 residues. This sample is part of a study of cytomegalovirus exposure and HLA in healthy donors. Looking at the study overall: An earlier analysis found 100 million or so unique TCR beta sequences from about 190 million T cells.

PCR amplification relied on 60 Vbeta primers (plus 13 Jbeta primers). Here immunoSEQ multiplex PCR was the method, and the copy in TCRdb shows in-frame clones only, minus some. The table includes 30,000 to 40,000 clones, about 70% detected once. Study observations and caveats: In an earlier analysis, productive rearrangement rates for most beta V segments clustered near 87% or 30%. A later analysis found most CMV-associated TCR beta chains apparently HLA-restricted.

This receptor was identified in a man aged 35 to 55 in good health and CMV-seronegative. The sequenced sample was PBMCs. The chain recombines TRBV29-1 with TRBJ1-1, with 8 positions matching TRBD1. CDR3 residues: CSVAGTGGRVTEAFF. The DNA of the CDR3 is TGCAGCGTTGCGGGGACAGGTGGACGAGTGACTGAAGCTTTCTTT.